This TCR beta chain was sequenced for a study of shared clonotypes between healthy human individuals. Study-wide context: CD8 memory received one plate per donor, CD8 naive two, CD4 memory three and CD4 naive three.

The CDR3 sequence is 18 residues long. The V and J ends lost 6 bases and 3 bases, in that order; junction bases with no gene match: 13. The V gene's germline CDR1 is MDHEN and CDR2 SYDVKM. It was across several immunoSEQ plates that each subset's genomic DNA was evenly split. Assay used: immunoSEQ multiplex PCR; TCRdb lists only in-frame clones, some missing. The sample consists of about 2.1 million clones, about 92% of them appearing once. It was CD45RO-negative cells, positively selected for CCR7, that made up naive CD8 cells, with terminally differentiated effector memory CD45RA+ cells excluded. Sequencing was carried out using naive CD8+ T cells from PBMCs. The TCR originated in a man aged 18 to 35 in good health. Some clones in this sample may be carry-over from other donors' samples. The chain employs TRBV28 and TRBJ2-6; 8 nucleotides align to TRBD1. DNA of the CDR3: TGTGCCAGCAGGTCCGGGACAGGCCTTTCGGGTGGGGCCAACGTCCTGACTTTC. The encoded protein is CASRSGTGLSGGANVLTF.